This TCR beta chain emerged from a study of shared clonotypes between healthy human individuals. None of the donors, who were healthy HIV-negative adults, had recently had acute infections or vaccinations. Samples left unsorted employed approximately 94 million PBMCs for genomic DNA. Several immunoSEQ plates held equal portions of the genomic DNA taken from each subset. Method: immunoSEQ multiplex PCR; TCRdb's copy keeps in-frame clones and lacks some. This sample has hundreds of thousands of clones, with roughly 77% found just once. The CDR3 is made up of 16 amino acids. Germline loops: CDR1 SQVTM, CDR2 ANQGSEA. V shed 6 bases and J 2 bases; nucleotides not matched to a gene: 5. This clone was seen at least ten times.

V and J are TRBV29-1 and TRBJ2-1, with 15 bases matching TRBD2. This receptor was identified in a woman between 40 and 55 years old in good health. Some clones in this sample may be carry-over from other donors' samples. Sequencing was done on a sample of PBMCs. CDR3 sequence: CSVGTSGRSPYNEQFF. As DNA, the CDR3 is TGCAGCGTAGGGACTAGCGGGAGGTCTCCCTACAATGAGCAGTTCTTC.